What follows are 3 T cell receptor beta chains derived from one specimen sequenced in a study of blood T cell repertoires in COVID-19. Sequencing was performed with immunoSEQ multiplex PCR; in TCRdb, only in-frame clones are kept and a portion is missing. This sample carries roughly 41,000 clones, 80% to 90% of them seen once, and the ten largest clones take 15% to 18%. The sample was peripheral blood. These receptors were taken from a human donor in a cohort sampled during active COVID-19. The donor label of this sample is uncertain.

The V gene is TRBV11-1, the J gene TRBJ2-7; D is possibly TRBD2 (6 bases). Trimming shortened V by 3 bases and J by 3 bases, and 12 bases separated the two germline ends. CDR3 length: 14 residues. The germline V gene encodes CDR1 SGHAT and CDR2 FQDESV (reference sequence). The CDR3 DNA follows: TGTGCCAGCAGCTTGCGGGGCAGAAACTACGAGCAGTACTTC. Translation gives CASSLRGRNYEQYF.

This chain connects TRBV10-3 to TRBJ2-1; 10 nucleotides match TRBD2. V lost 5 bases and J lost 4; bases outside the gene matches: 5. Germline V gene data show CDR1 as ENHRY and CDR2 as SYGVKD. The CDR3 contains 15 residues. The CDR3 region is CAISQAGGLYNEQFF. CDR3 DNA: TGTGCCATCAGTCAAGCGGGGGGGCTATACAATGAGCAGTTCTTC.

The V gene is TRBV28, the J gene TRBJ1-5; 9 nucleotides agree with TRBD1. Germline CDR1 reads MDHEN; CDR2 reads SYDVKM. The CDR3 has 21 amino acids. The V and J ends lost 2 bases and 0 bases, in that order; junction bases with no gene match: 17. The CDR3 nucleotides read TGTGCCAGCAGTTTAGGACAGGGGATTATTGGTTCTCCCAATAGCAATCAGCCCCAGCATTTT. It translates to CASSLGQGIIGSPNSNQPQHF.